The present T cell receptor (beta chain) was sequenced within a study of blood T cell repertoires in COVID-19. Across the whole study: Samples of COVID-19 (acute and convalescent) were obtained from the United States, Italy and Spain. PBMCs, B-cell-depleted T cells, or T cells were the source of the cDNA or gDNA that made up the material.

Authors' data handling: It was from reference gene primer amplification that nucleated cell counts were estimated. The data were produced by immunoSEQ multiplex PCR, yet TCRdb's version contains in-frame clones alone and is incomplete. That table gives V, J and clone size, and the DNA gave D and trimming. The sample records a few hundred thousand clones, roughly 84% being singletons. The junction had 2 bases not matched to a gene; V was cut back by 3 bases and J by 6 bases. This CDR3 has 15 residues. Germline lookup yields CDR1 LNHNV and CDR2 YYDKDF (reference sequence). The clonotype was recovered from a woman under 30 with acute or convalescent COVID-19. The sample was peripheral blood. This chain links TRBV15 with TRBJ1-6; 10 positions match TRBD1. The CDR3 is CATSRDRGINSPLHF. CDR3 DNA sequence: TGTGCCACCAGCAGGGACAGGGGGATTAATTCACCCCTCCACTTT. The full variable domain, rest sourced from reference TRBV15 and TRBJ1-6, is DAMVIQNPRYQVTQFGKPVTLSCSQTLNHNVMYWYQQKSSQAPKLLFHYYDKDFNNEADTPDNFQSRRPNTSFCFLDIRSPGLGDTAMYLCATSRDRGINSPLHFGNGTRLTVT.